This TCR beta chain stems from a study of blood T cell repertoires in COVID-19. Across the study: Material from acute and convalescent COVID-19 was sourced from the United States, Italy and Spain. PBMCs, B-cell-depleted T cells, or T cells provided the cDNA or gDNA that made up the material.

It was during active infection that Seattle patients were enrolled and then longitudinally followed. Profiled with immunoSEQ multiplex PCR; TCRdb holds only in-frame clones, not every one. The sample includes some 180,000 clones, roughly 88% seen only once; the top ten take approximately 4.6%. This CDR3 has 12 residues. CDR1 is GTSNPN, CDR2 SVGIG, per germline (reference sequence). The V gene lost 5 bases and the J gene lost 7 bases, with 14 bases spanning the gap. Sequencing was done on a sample of peripheral blood. The chain combines TRBV30 with TRBJ1-2; TRBD1 is a possible D gene (6 bases). The receptor was derived from a man aged 18 to 35 with COVID-19, enrolled during active disease. CDR3 DNA: TGTGCCTGGGTTTCAGGGGAACGTGGCTACACCTTC. It is translated as CAWVSGERGYTF.